The 19 T cell receptor beta chains below were found in one sample sequenced in a study of metastatic and nonmetastatic thyroid tumors. TCRdb re-analyzed the PCR reads using MiXCR. The sample shows some 6,900 clones, approximately 28% of them seen only once. Each patient went into thyroid surgery without having received any treatment. The sample consisted of adjacent normal tissue. Receptors were obtained from a female donor with papillary thyroid cancer or a benign thyroid nodule (not recorded which). Some clones in this sample may be carry-over from other donors' samples.

Within the sample, this clone is medium-sized. The chain carries TRBV20-1 and TRBJ1-2; D might be TRBD1 (6 bases). The CDR3 is 15 amino acids. CDR1 DFQATT and CDR2 SNEGSKA come from the germline V gene (reference sequence). V lost 0 bases and J 4 bases, leaving 15 bases between the germline ends. CDR3 sequence (DNA): TGCAGTGCTAGAGATAGGGGGGGCTCGGGCTATGGCTACACCTTC. It is translated as CSARDRGGSGYGYTF.

V gene TRBV11-2 combines with J gene TRBJ2-1, with 8 bases lining up with TRBD2. The CDR3 length is 13 residues. The germline V gene encodes CDR1 SGHAT and CDR2 FQNNGV. Germline trimming cut 6 bases from V and 13 bases from J; bases unmatched to any gene: 11. The CDR3: CASSEEGTSIQFF. DNA of the CDR3: TGTGCCAGCAGTGAAGAGGGGACTAGTATACAGTTCTTC.

This clone has only a few counts. Distinct nucleotide sequences in the sample also encode this CDR3. This chain joins TRBV2 and TRBJ2-2, with D possibly TRBD2 on 5 matching bases. V lost 6 bases and J 2 bases, leaving 13 bases between the germline ends. CDR1 SNHLY and CDR2 FYNNEI come from the germline V gene. The CDR3 has 15 residues. This CDR3 is CASSGLRSNTGELFF. CDR3 bases: TGTGCCAGCAGCGGACTGAGATCCAACACCGGGGAGCTGTTTTTT.

The V call is TRBV20-1, the J call TRBJ2-1; 7 nucleotides agree with TRBD2. The CDR3 spans 15 residues. The V segment lost 0 bases and the J segment 10 bases; nucleotides outside the gene matches: 12. The germline CDR1 and CDR2 sequences are DFQATT and SNEGSKA (reference sequence). CDR3 region: CSARDPGSGPLEQFF. In DNA, the CDR3 is TGCAGTGCTAGAGATCCAGGTAGCGGGCCCTTAGAGCAGTTCTTC.

This clone was detected a few times. The chain links TRBV6-1 to TRBJ2-5; 10 nucleotides align to TRBD2. The trim removed 0 bases at V and 2 bases at J, leaving 0 bases unmatched. Germline V lookup: CDR1 MNHNS, CDR2 SASEGT. The CDR3 sequence is 15 residues long. The CDR3 loop reads CASSEAAGGQETQYF. The CDR3, as DNA: TGTGCCAGCAGTGAAGCAGCGGGGGGGCAAGAGACCCAGTACTTC.

This clone was observed a few times. The rearrangement joins TRBV6-1 to TRBJ1-5, with D possibly being TRBD1 (5 bases). Trimming removed 1 base at V and 4 bases at J, with 11 bases between. The CDR3 consists of 15 residues. Germline V gene lookup returns CDR1 MNHNS and CDR2 SASEGT. CDR3: CASSEGTLDNQPQHF. For the CDR3, the DNA is TGTGCCAGCAGTGAAGGGACACTTGATAATCAGCCCCAGCATTTT.

J is TRBJ2-7 and V is TRBV6-9; possible D gene TRBD1, 5 bases. Deletions cut 2 bases from V and 7 bases from J, with 6 bases between. Germline CDR1 and CDR2: MNHGY and SVAAGI. The CDR3 runs to 11 residues. CDR3 nucleotide sequence: TGTGCCAGCAGTTATAGGGGAGAGCAGTACTTC. As protein: CASSYRGEQYF.

The chain joins TRBV20-1 to TRBJ2-2; 8 bases match TRBD1. The CDR3 totals 15 residues. Germline V CDR1 and CDR2: DFQATT, SNEGSKA (reference sequence). Germline trimming cut 4 bases from V and 4 bases from J; bases unmatched to any gene: 8. CDR3 sequence (DNA): TGCAGTGCTACCAAGCAGGGGGCGGGCACCGGGGAGCTGTTTTTT. It is translated as CSATKQGAGTGELFF.

The chain joins TRBV11-3 to TRBJ2-5, with D possibly TRBD2 on 6 matching bases. The J call may be incorrect, as the DNA end agrees better with TRBJ2-1. The CDR3 is 15 amino acids. Germline CDR1 is SGHNT and CDR2 is YENEEA. The CDR3 nucleotides read TGTGCCAGCAGCTTAGAGTATCGGGGGAACCATGAGCAGTTCTTC. It yields the protein CASSLEYRGNHEQFF.

The table lists this clone with a few counts. The V call is TRBV28, the J call TRBJ1-1; D gene unclear. The germline CDR1 and CDR2 sequences are MDHEN and SYDVKM. The germline V and J ends were trimmed by 5 bases and 1 base, with 11 bases remaining between them. This CDR3 comprises 14 residues. The CDR3 bases are TGTGCCAGCAGTCATAAACCGGGGAACACTGAAGCTTTCTTT. Translation: CASSHKPGNTEAFF.

CDR3 DNA sequence: TGTGCCAGCAGTGAAAGACTAGCGGGAGGTTTTATGTTCTTC. It yields the protein CASSERLAGGFMFF. The J gene is TRBJ2-1, the V gene TRBV2, with 13 bases that match TRBD2. From germline, CDR1 is SNHLY and CDR2 FYNNEI. The CDR3 sequence is 14 residues long. With V trimmed by 2 bases and J by 15 bases, 7 bases remained unmatched. The variable domain in full, completed from reference TRBV2 and TRBJ2-1, reads EPEVTQTPSHQVTQMGQEVILRCVPISNHLYFYWYRQILGQKVEFLVSFYNNEISEKSEIFDDQFSVERPDGSNFTLKIRSTKLEDSAMYFCASSERLAGGFMFFGPGTRLTVL.

This chain links TRBV20-1 with TRBJ2-5; a possible D gene is TRBD2 (6 bases). The CDR3 runs to 16 residues. The germline gives CDR1 DFQATT, CDR2 SNEGSKA (reference sequence). Trimming cost V 0 bases and J 1 base, with 15 bases left between them. The CDR3 reads CSARDWREISQETQYF. The DNA of the CDR3 is TGCAGTGCTAGAGATTGGAGGGAGATTTCCCAAGAGACCCAGTACTTC.

This chain uses TRBV19 with TRBJ2-5; no firm D call. There are 15 residues in the CDR3. Trimming left V 7 bases short and J 1 base short, with 16 bases between. From germline, CDR1 is LNHDA and CDR2 SQIVND (reference sequence). CDR3 coding DNA: TGTGCCAGTATTTTAGACGGCACGGCCCAAGAGACCCAGTACTTC. Protein: CASILDGTAQETQYF.

Remarks on this clone: Other DNA sequences in this specimen translate into the identical CDR3. V usage is TRBV5-6 and J usage is TRBJ2-5; 8 bases are a match to TRBD1. The ends lost 0 bases at V and 5 bases at J; junction bases unmatched: 9. The CDR3 loop spans 16 amino acids. Per germline, CDR1 SGHDT and CDR2 YYEEEE. CDR3 nucleotide sequence: TGTGCCAGCAGCTTGGTCGGGACAGGTATATCTGAGACCCAGTACTTC. The encoded protein is CASSLVGTGISETQYF.

This clone was detected only a few times. This chain links TRBV14 with TRBJ2-7; D unresolved. The V gene's germline CDR1 is SGHDN and CDR2 FVKESK. Trimming pared 1 base from V and 3 bases from J, leaving 4 bases between. The CDR3 extends over 12 amino acids. CDR3 amino acids: CASSQGGYEQYF. The CDR3 DNA sequence: TGTGCCAGCAGCCAAGGCGGCTACGAGCAGTACTTC.

The chain combines TRBV4-1 with TRBJ2-7; D unresolved. The germline V gene encodes CDR1 MGHRA and CDR2 YSYEKL. This CDR3 spans 14 amino acids. V lost 1 base to trimming and J lost 4 bases, with 11 bases between them. CDR3 sequence: CASSQVIVGYEQYF. The CDR3, as DNA: TGCGCCAGCAGCCAAGTTATTGTAGGTTACGAGCAGTACTTC.

The sample holds many counts of this clone. This rearrangement joins TRBV4-2 to TRBJ2-3; 8 positions agree with TRBD1. The CDR3 totals 15 residues. V was clipped by 4 bases and J by 5 bases; unmatched bases: 8. Germline V gene sequence: CDR1 LGHNA, CDR2 YNFKEQ. The CDR3 reads CASSLRQGRGDTQYF. CDR3 DNA: TGTGCCAGCAGCCTACGACAGGGGCGGGGAGATACGCAGTATTTT.

This clone was found once. The chain has TRBV20-1 and TRBJ1-5, with no clear D. The CDR3 extends over 14 amino acids. V was pared by 4 bases and J by 7 bases, with 17 bases between. Per the germline V gene, CDR1 is DFQATT and CDR2 is SNEGSKA (reference sequence). This chain's CDR3 is CSAIEHKKRQPQHF. The CDR3 DNA reads TGCAGTGCTATCGAACACAAAAAGAGACAGCCCCAGCATTTT.

By share of the sample, this clone is medium-sized. The chain has TRBV9 and TRBJ2-7; no clear D. The CDR3 sequence is 13 residues long. V gave up 6 bases and J gave up 3 bases, with 13 bases separating them. Germline values: CDR1 SGDLS, CDR2 YYNGEE. CDR3 loop: CASNRGENYEQYF. As DNA, the CDR3 is TGTGCCAGCAACCGCGGAGAGAACTACGAGCAGTACTTC.